The clone carrying this TCR beta chain was recorded a few times. Repertoires were generated with immunoSEQ multiplex PCR, while TCRdb's copy carries only in-frame clones and drops some. The sample contains over 300,000 clones, roughly 90% of which appear only once. CDR1 and CDR2 from the germline V gene are SNHLY and FYNNEI. This CDR3 contains 13 residues. The ends were cut back, 5 bases at V and 6 bases at J, with 14 bases in the middle. The sample originates from a study of blood T cell repertoires in COVID-19. V gene TRBV2 combines with J gene TRBJ2-7; a weak D match, TRBD2 (5 bases). Material: PBMCs or T cells enriched from blood (not recorded which). The TCR sequence derives from a woman aged 30 to 39 with acute COVID-19. CDR3 region: CASSRGTVFEQYF. The CDR3, as DNA: TGTGCCAGCAGTCGGGGTACAGTATTCGAGCAGTACTTC.